Presented here are 16 T cell receptor beta chains from one specimen sequenced in a study of PD-1 blockade in classical Hodgkin lymphoma. Every patient experienced relapse after autologous stem cell transplantation, and brentuximab vedotin exposure varied. Sequencing used immunoSEQ multiplex PCR; TCRdb keeps in-frame clones, though not all of them. The top ten clones hold around 7.7% of a sample with more than 30,000 clones, about 86% of them seen once. The sample was peripheral blood mononuclear cells (PBMCs), taken before the second cycle of nivolumab. Every receptor here comes from a human donor with classical Hodgkin lymphoma.

This clone occurred once. The chain employs TRBV23-1 and TRBJ2-1, with 7 bases fitting TRBD2. TRBV23-1 belongs to the ORF category, with a function that is uncertain. This CDR3 region has 19 residues. The trim removed 0 bases at V and 0 bases at J, leaving 11 bases unmatched. The DNA for the CDR3 is TGCGCCAGCAGTCAATCCAAAAACCTTGGGGGGGGCTCCTACAATGAGCAGTTCTTC. This encodes CASSQSKNLGGGSYNEQFF.

The chain joins TRBV27 to TRBJ1-2, with D possibly TRBD1 on 6 matching bases. The V gene's germline CDR1 is MNHEY and CDR2 SMNVEV (reference sequence). The CDR3 consists of 13 residues. Trimming shortened V by 3 bases and J by 8 bases, and 13 bases separated the two germline ends. CDR3 amino acids: CASSFLGGEGYTF. In DNA form, the CDR3 reads TGTGCCAGCAGTTTCCTTGGGGGCGAGGGCTACACCTTC.

The chain links TRBV11-2 to TRBJ1-1; no clear D. The CDR3 runs 15 residues. Trimming cost V 1 base and J 0 bases, with 9 bases left between them. CDR1 is SGHAT and CDR2 is FQNNGV in the germline V gene. In nucleotides, the CDR3 is TGTGCCAGCAGCTTAGCTCGGTCTATGAACACTGAAGCTTTCTTT. Protein sequence: CASSLARSMNTEAFF.

The CDR3 nucleotides are TGTGCCAGCACCAACGAGGGGGTTGTGAATGAGCAGTTCTTC. This sequence encodes CASTNEGVVNEQFF. This chain uses TRBV27 with TRBJ2-1; tentative D call: TRBD1 (6 bases). CDR1 is MNHEY, CDR2 SMNVEV, per germline (reference sequence). Trimming pared 7 bases from V and 7 bases from J, leaving 17 bases between. The CDR3 length is 14 residues.

CDR3 sequence (DNA): TGTGCCATCAGCACAGGGCTGGACGAGCAGTACTTC. As protein: CAISTGLDEQYF. V is TRBV10-3 and J is TRBJ2-7; D might be TRBD1 (6 bases). Germline V CDR1 and CDR2: ENHRY, SYGVKD. The CDR3 covers 12 residues. Trimming removed 6 bases from V and 5 bases from J, with 11 bases in between.

The chain recombines TRBV5-1 with TRBJ2-1, with a tentative D call TRBD2 (6 bases). Germline lookup yields CDR1 SGHRS and CDR2 YFSETQ. The CDR3 spans 13 residues. V was shortened by 0 bases and J by 8 bases, with 9 bases between the two germline ends. The CDR3 region has the DNA TGCGCCAGCAGCTTGGCCCCGGGGGATGAGCAGTTCTTC. Its protein is CASSLAPGDEQFF.

This clone was counted a single time. This chain links TRBV7-9 with TRBJ2-7; D not certain. Germline CDR1 reads SEHNR; CDR2 reads FQNEAQ (reference sequence). V was shortened by 5 bases and J by 4 bases, with 6 bases between the two germline ends. The CDR3 is 11 amino acids. The CDR3 DNA reads as TGTGCCAGCAGCCTCACATACGAGCAGTACTTC. This encodes CASSLTYEQYF.

This chain joins TRBV11-2 and TRBJ2-7; D remains unclear. The CDR3 has 11 residues. With 5 bases removed from V and 3 bases from J, the gap between germline ends came to 5 bases. CDR1 and CDR2 (germline): SGHAT, FQNNGV. This CDR3 reads CASSQLYEQYF. The CDR3 coding sequence is TGTGCCAGCAGCCAACTCTACGAGCAGTACTTC.

The chain employs TRBV28 and TRBJ2-3, with TRBD2 identical over 10 bases. The germline gives CDR1 MDHEN, CDR2 SYDVKM. The CDR3 totals 14 residues. V was clipped by 3 bases and J by 7 bases; unmatched bases: 4. In DNA form, the CDR3 reads TGTGCCAGCAGTTTTAGCGGGAGGACATATACGCAGTATTTT. Translation: CASSFSGRTYTQYF. Complete variable domain (other parts from reference TRBV28 and TRBJ2-3): DVKVTQSSRYLVKRTGEKVFLECVQDMDHENMFWYRQDPGLGLRLIYFSYDVKMKEKGDIPEGYSVSREKKERFSLILESASTNQTSMYLCASSFSGRTYTQYFGPGTRLTVL.

This sequence joins TRBV7-9 and TRBJ2-4, with 7 positions matching TRBD2. The CDR3 is 15 amino acids. V lost 3 bases to trimming and J lost 6 bases; unmatched junction nucleotides: 8. Germline loops: CDR1 SEHNR, CDR2 FQNEAQ (reference sequence). DNA for the CDR3: TGTGCCAGCAGCTTCTGGCGGGAGTTGGGAAACATTCAGTACTTC. Its protein product is CASSFWRELGNIQYF.

The CDR3 reads CASSLTSLVYTGELFF. The CDR3 DNA reads TGCGCCAGCAGCCTCACGAGCTTGGTGTACACCGGGGAGCTGTTTTTT. The chain carries TRBV5-1 and TRBJ2-2; D is unresolved. Germline V lookup: CDR1 SGHRS, CDR2 YFSETQ. Between the trimmed V and J ends, which lost 4 bases and 3 bases, there was a span of 16 bases. The CDR3 covers 16 residues.

The rearrangement links TRBV7-9 to TRBJ2-3; TRBD2 matches 13 bases. V shed 5 bases, J shed 7 bases, and the junction held 6 bases outside the gene matches. CDR1 and CDR2 (germline): SEHNR, FQNEAQ (reference sequence). The CDR3 covers 15 residues. Here the CDR3 reads CASSPGLAGEHTQYF. The DNA for the CDR3 is TGTGCCAGCAGCCCAGGACTAGCGGGAGAGCATACGCAGTATTTT. The variable domain in full, with the rest retrieved from reference TRBV7-9 and TRBJ2-3, is DTGVSQNPRHKITKRGQNVTFRCDPISEHNRLYWYRQTLGQGPEFLTYFQNEAQLEKSRLLSDRFSAERPKGSFSTLEIQRTEQGDSAMYLCASSPGLAGEHTQYFGPGTRLTVL.

Notes on this clone: This CDR3 is also generated by other DNA sequences in the sample. V and J are TRBV19 and TRBJ2-7; 7 nucleotides match TRBD1. The CDR3 runs 14 residues. Germline V gives CDR1 LNHDA, CDR2 SQIVND (reference sequence). Trimming at V came to 3 bases and at J to 4 bases, leaving 6 bases not matched to a gene. This CDR3 reads CASSMVGDSYEQYF. In DNA form, the CDR3 reads TGTGCCAGTAGTATGGTGGGGGACAGTTACGAGCAGTACTTC.

The gene calls are TRBV13 and TRBJ2-3; D possibly corresponds to TRBD2 (5 bases). Germline values: CDR1 PRHDT, CDR2 FYEKMQ (reference sequence). The CDR3 consists of 14 residues. Trimming pared 2 bases from V and 4 bases from J, leaving 10 bases between. As DNA, the CDR3 is TGTGCCAGCAGCTTACCGGGAAGGGCAGATACGCAGTATTTT. It is translated as CASSLPGRADTQYF.

V gene TRBV19 combines with J gene TRBJ1-3; D remains unclear. The CDR3 extends over 12 amino acids. The germline gives CDR1 LNHDA, CDR2 SQIVND (reference sequence). The V gene lost 7 bases and the J gene lost 4 bases, with 8 bases spanning the gap. The CDR3 reads CASTSSGNTIYF. The CDR3 DNA sequence: TGTGCCAGTACCAGTTCGGGAAACACCATATATTTT.

The table lists this clone with a count of one. This chain joins TRBV14 and TRBJ2-5, with unresolved D. Germline loops: CDR1 SGHDN, CDR2 FVKESK. Deletions cut 4 bases from V and 5 bases from J, with 14 bases between. The CDR3 length is 14 residues. This CDR3 reads CASSLRAGRETQYF. The CDR3 nucleotides read TGTGCCAGCAGCCTCCGGGCAGGCCGGGAGACCCAGTACTTC. The whole variable domain, remainder taken from reference TRBV14 and TRBJ2-5, is EAGVTQFPSHSVIEKGQTVTLRCDPISGHDNLYWYRRVMGKEIKFLLHFVKESKQDESGMPNNRFLAERTGGTYSTLKVQPAELEDSGVYFCASSLRAGRETQYFGPGTRLLVL.